This TCR beta chain is from a study of blood T cell repertoires in COVID-19. Study at large: Italy, Spain and the United States were the sources of the convalescent and acute COVID-19 samples. Sources were T cells, B-cell-depleted T cells, or PBMCs; the material itself was cDNA or gDNA.

Authors' analysis steps: By means of reference gene primer amplification, nucleated cell counts were estimated. Sequencing used immunoSEQ multiplex PCR; TCRdb keeps in-frame clones, though not all of them. V and J calls plus clone size are reproduced from that table; the DNA served to infer D and trimming. The sample contains about 100,000 clones, around 85% of which appear only once. V lost 0 bases and J lost 5; bases outside the gene matches: 9. CDR3 size: 16 residues. Germline-derived CDR1 and CDR2 are MNHEY and SVGAGI. Sequencing input: peripheral blood. The receptor was isolated from a man aged 45-65 years with active or convalescent COVID-19. V and J are TRBV6-5 and TRBJ2-7; 8 positions agree with TRBD2. Here the CDR3 DNA reads TGTGCCAGCAGTTACTCGTCAGGGACTAGTACGAACGAGCAGTACTTC. This sequence encodes CASSYSSGTSTNEQYF.